This TCR beta chain was documented in a study of molecular identifiers for immune sequencing clone quantification. Methods described previously, with TCR primers listed, were used for bulk TCR libraries. TCRdb independently ran MiXCR on the PCR reads; one entry per CDR3 protein. The table has tens of thousands of distinct CDR3 sequences, roughly 22% seen once; the top ten hold over 0.95%. This clonotype came up a few times. The specimen sequenced was naive CD8+ T cells from blood, with Jurkat cell RNA spiked in. Subset: FACS-sorted CD8+CD4-CCR7+CD45RA+ naive T cells. The source of this sequence is a human donor in good health. Some libraries in this study had Jurkat cell RNA spiked in.

CDR3 sequence: CASSWDSYEQYF. The DNA for the CDR3 is TGTGCCAGCAGCTGGGACTCCTACGAGCAGTACTTC. This sequence joins TRBV5-5 and TRBJ2-7; no definite D call. This CDR3 has 12 amino acids. Deletions cut 3 bases from V and 0 bases from J, with 4 bases between. Germline V gene lookup returns CDR1 SGHKS and CDR2 YYEKEE (reference sequence).